What follows are 24 T cell receptor beta chains derived from one specimen sequenced in a study of CD8 T cells in ankylosing spondylitis. TCRdb analysed the 5' RACE reads with MiXCR anew, one entry per CDR3 protein. The table shows around 330,000 distinct CDR3 sequences, with around 10% occurring only once. The sequencing input was blood, either unsorted or a sorted T cell fraction (not recorded which). Source of these receptors: a female donor with ankylosing spondylitis or in good health (not recorded which).

There are many counts of this clonotype. This chain uses TRBV6-1 with TRBJ2-3; the match to TRBD1 covers 9 bases. The CDR3 has 15 amino acids. Germline CDR1 MNHNS, CDR2 SASEGT. The ends lost 6 bases at V and 4 bases at J; junction bases unmatched: 8. CDR3 coding DNA: TGTGCCAGCAGCCTCCGGGACAGGGACGCAGATACGCAGTATTTT. As protein: CASSLRDRDADTQYF.

This chain joins TRBV5-1 and TRBJ1-4; D gene unclear. Deletions cut 4 bases from V and 0 bases from J, with 13 bases between. Germline V gives CDR1 SGHRS, CDR2 YFSETQ. This CDR3 comprises 16 residues. CDR3 loop: CASSARWAATNEKLFF. For the CDR3, the DNA is TGCGCCAGCAGCGCCCGGTGGGCAGCAACTAATGAAAAACTGTTTTTT. Supplemented by reference TRBV5-1 and TRBJ1-4, the full variable domain reads KAGVTQTPRYLIKTRGQQVTLSCSPISGHRSVSWYQQTPGQGLQFLFEYFSETQRNKGNFPGRFSGRQFSNSRSEMNVSTLELGDSALYLCASSARWAATNEKLFFGSGTQLSVL.

To note about this clonotype: This sequence may be a read error, since a much larger clone differs from it by one base. The V call is TRBV20-1, the J call TRBJ2-5; 7 nucleotides match TRBD2. The CDR3 loop spans 14 amino acids. CDR1 is DFQATT, CDR2 SNEGSKA, per germline (reference sequence). The CDR3 DNA is TGCAGTGCTAGAGATCTCCTAGCGGAAGAGAACCAGTACTTC. This gives the protein CSARDLLAEENQYF.

This clonotype was detected ten times or more. CDR3 amino acids: CSARRQNTGELFF. The DNA of the CDR3 is TGCAGTGCTAGAAGACAGAACACCGGGGAGCTGTTTTTT. The J gene is TRBJ2-2, the V gene TRBV20-1; D uncertain. Germline V gives CDR1 DFQATT, CDR2 SNEGSKA (reference sequence). This CDR3 is 13 amino acids long. The germline V and J ends were trimmed by 2 bases and 1 base, with 5 bases remaining between them.

The V and J genes are TRBV30 and TRBJ1-2; D gene ambiguous. The V and J ends lost 0 bases and 8 bases respectively, with 16 bases between them. The germline CDR1 and CDR2 sequences are GTSNPN and SVGIG (reference sequence). The CDR3 loop spans 14 amino acids. CDR3 amino acids: CAWSVLGRKSGYTF. Here the CDR3 DNA reads TGTGCCTGGAGTGTATTGGGCAGAAAGTCGGGCTACACCTTC. Full variable domain (missing parts from reference TRBV30 and TRBJ1-2): SQTIHQWPATLVQPVGSPLSLECTVEGTSNPNLYWYRQAAGRGLQLLFYSVGIGQISSEVPQNLSASRPQDRQFILSSKKLLLSDSGFYLCAWSVLGRKSGYTFGSGTRLTVV.

At least ten counts were recorded for this clonotype. The chain has TRBV29-1 and TRBJ2-1, with 12 bases matching TRBD2. This CDR3 has 18 amino acids. V gave up 4 bases and J gave up 7 bases; unmatched junction bases: 17. Germline loops: CDR1 SQVTM, CDR2 ANQGSEA. The CDR3 sequence: CSVGVLGHIGLAGNEQFF. CDR3 nucleotides: TGCAGCGTTGGTGTACTGGGACACATCGGACTAGCGGGAAATGAGCAGTTCTTC.

J is TRBJ2-3 and V is TRBV7-6; D unclear. The CDR3 sequence is 15 residues long. Germline assignment: CDR1 SGHVS and CDR2 FNYEAQ. Trimming removed 6 bases at V and 2 bases at J, with 15 bases between. CDR3 amino acids: CASSGVDRPTDTQYF. CDR3 DNA sequence: TGTGCCAGCAGTGGGGTAGACCGACCCACAGATACGCAGTATTTT.

This clonotype was observed a handful of times. The chain employs TRBV28 and TRBJ2-3, with 8 bases matching TRBD2. The CDR3 covers 15 residues. With 3 bases clipped from V and 2 bases from J, the junction kept 4 bases outside the gene matches. Germline V gene sequence: CDR1 MDHEN, CDR2 SYDVKM. The CDR3 sequence: CASSLVAGPTDTQYF. CDR3 bases: TGTGCCAGCAGTTTGGTAGCGGGGCCCACAGATACGCAGTATTTT.

At least ten counts were recorded for this clonotype. The chain has TRBV12-3 or TRBV12-4 and TRBJ2-5; TRBD2 aligns across 7 bases. Trimming took 5 bases from V and 4 from J; bases not matched to a gene: 7. CDR3 length: 14 residues. CDR3 loop: CASSTGPGGETQYF. In DNA form, the CDR3 reads TGTGCCAGCAGTACAGGACCGGGAGGAGAGACCCAGTACTTC.

The chain has TRBV20-1 and TRBJ2-5; 9 bases align to TRBD2. The junction had 13 bases not matched to a gene; V was cut back by 0 bases and J by 5 bases. Germline V lookup: CDR1 DFQATT, CDR2 SNEGSKA (reference sequence). The CDR3 contains 17 residues. CDR3 loop: CSARDPLAGLPGETQYF. The DNA of the CDR3 is TGCAGTGCTAGAGATCCCCTAGCGGGGCTTCCCGGTGAGACCCAGTACTTC.

Many counts were recorded for this clonotype. The chain uses TRBV6-2 or TRBV6-3 and TRBJ2-4; a weak D match, TRBD1 (6 bases). With 6 bases removed from V and 8 bases from J, the gap between germline ends came to 23 bases. The germline CDR1 and CDR2 sequences are MNHEY and SVGEGT. CDR3 length: 16 amino acids. Here the CDR3 reads CASSDTTGGSIDIQYF. The CDR3 bases are TGTGCCAGCAGCGACACGACAGGCGGGTCGATTGACATTCAGTACTTC.

The chain joins TRBV7-6 to TRBJ2-1; 9 positions agree with TRBD2. CDR3 size: 16 residues. Germline CDR1 is SGHVS and CDR2 is FNYEAQ. Losses at the gene ends were 5 bases for V and 3 bases for J; bases not matched to a gene: 8. CDR3 residues: CASSQAGAGGYNEQFF. CDR3 nucleotides: TGTGCCAGCAGCCAAGCTGGAGCGGGGGGCTACAATGAGCAGTTCTTC.

This chain connects TRBV28 to TRBJ2-5; D is ambiguous. V dropped 8 bases and J dropped 4 bases, with 11 bases sitting between them. The germline gives CDR1 MDHEN, CDR2 SYDVKM. The CDR3 spans 12 residues. CDR3 bases: TGTGCCAGCGGGTCGATTCTAGAGACCCAGTACTTC. It codes for CASGSILETQYF. The full variable domain, its missing parts supplied by reference TRBV28 and TRBJ2-5, is DVKVTQSSRYLVKRTGEKVFLECVQDMDHENMFWYRQDPGLGLRLIYFSYDVKMKEKGDIPEGYSVSREKKERFSLILESASTNQTSMYLCASGSILETQYFGPGTRLLVL.

At least ten counts were recorded for this clonotype. V usage is TRBV24-1 and J usage is TRBJ2-5; 11 positions match TRBD1. This CDR3 is 16 amino acids long. After removal of 7 bases from V and 4 bases from J, the junction contained 10 bases not matched to a gene. The germline CDR1 and CDR2 sequences are KGHDR and SFDVKD. The CDR3 here is CATSANPGTGGETQYF. Here the CDR3 DNA reads TGTGCCACCAGCGCCAATCCCGGGACAGGGGGAGAGACCCAGTACTTC.

About this clonotype: A much larger clone differs by one base, so this may be a read error. V usage is TRBV24-1 and J usage is TRBJ1-5; D gene uncertain. V lost 5 bases to trimming and J lost 3 bases, with 7 bases between them. Germline lookup yields CDR1 KGHDR and CDR2 SFDVKD. The CDR3 has 13 residues. The CDR3, as DNA: TGTGCCACCAGTGCTAACGTCAATCAGCCCCAGCATTTT. The encoded protein is CATSANVNQPQHF.

As to this clonotype: This may be a read error, as it is one base from a much larger clone. The chain carries TRBV5-1 and TRBJ2-2, with D perhaps given as TRBD1 or TRBD2 (6 bases each). Trimming took 1 base from V and 5 from J, leaving 15 bases between them. This CDR3 has 16 residues. Germline V gene lookup returns CDR1 SGHRS and CDR2 YFSETQ. CDR3 DNA: TGCGCCAGCAGCTTGTCGGGGGCGCATCGAACCGGGGAGCTGTTTTTT. The encoded protein is CASSLSGAHRTGELFF.

The table lists this clonotype with many counts. The chain couples TRBV5-5 to TRBJ2-3; no reliable D call. Per the germline V gene, CDR1 is SGHKS and CDR2 is YYEKEE (reference sequence). The CDR3 has 14 amino acids. V dropped 5 bases and J dropped 2 bases, with 12 bases sitting between them. This CDR3 reads CASSRRAITDTQYF. CDR3 bases: TGTGCCAGCAGTCGACGAGCAATCACAGATACGCAGTATTTT.

With respect to this clonotype: A much larger clonotype is one base distant, so this may be a read error. V gene TRBV15 combines with J gene TRBJ2-3, with D unresolved. The CDR3 runs to 17 residues. The ends were cut back, 5 bases at V and 0 bases at J, with 18 bases in the middle. Germline V gene sequence: CDR1 LNHNV, CDR2 YYDKDF (reference sequence). The CDR3 DNA follows: TGTGCCACCAGCTCAAGATTTAGCCGGCCCAGCACAGATACGCAGTATTTT. Its protein product is CATSSRFSRPSTDTQYF.

This clonotype was counted only a few times. The rearrangement links TRBV20-1 to TRBJ1-6; tentatively, D is TRBD1 (6 bases). The length of the CDR3 is 13 residues. V lost 3 bases to trimming and J lost 7 bases, with 10 bases between them. CDR1 and CDR2 from the germline V gene are DFQATT and SNEGSKA (reference sequence). The CDR3 coding sequence is TGCAGTGCTAGGGGGGGGGCCAATTCACCCCTCCACTTT. This translates into CSARGGANSPLHF.

This clonotype was detected many times. V usage is TRBV20-1 and J usage is TRBJ1-5; no firm D call. The V end lost 1 base, the J end lost 5 bases, and 9 bases lay between the germline ends. In germline, CDR1 is DFQATT, CDR2 SNEGSKA (reference sequence). The CDR3 runs 13 residues. The chain's CDR3 is CSARAYLYQPQHF. Here the CDR3 DNA reads TGCAGTGCTAGAGCGTATCTGTATCAGCCCCAGCATTTT.

This clonotype was seen many times. V and J are TRBV5-6 and TRBJ2-1; D is unresolved. Germline-derived CDR1 and CDR2 are SGHDT and YYEEEE. The CDR3 covers 16 residues. V was cut by 1 base and J by 10 bases, with 21 bases left in between. In DNA form, the CDR3 reads TGTGCCAGCAGCTTGAGATCCACCAAACCCCGCAAAGAGCAGTTCTTC. Its protein product is CASSLRSTKPRKEQFF.

As regards this clonotype: A clone one base away is much larger, so this may be a read error. The chain has TRBV20-1 and TRBJ2-3; 10 bases align to TRBD2. In germline, CDR1 is DFQATT, CDR2 SNEGSKA (reference sequence). The CDR3 length is 14 residues. The CDR3 region is CIARDGTSADTQYF. As DNA, the CDR3 is TGCATTGCTAGGGACGGGACTAGCGCAGATACGCAGTATTTT.

This clonotype was seen ten or more times. Written as DNA, the CDR3 is TGTGCCAGCAGTCCTAATAGGCAGGGGGGCGTATCCTACGAGCAGTACTTC. It specifies CASSPNRQGGVSYEQYF. This chain links TRBV6-4 with TRBJ2-7; D is perhaps TRBD1 (7 bases). V gave up 5 bases and J gave up 1 base, with 21 bases separating them. The length of the CDR3 is 17 residues. Germline CDR1 is MRHNA and CDR2 is SNTAGT.

This clonotype has at least ten counts. This chain joins TRBV12-3 or TRBV12-4 and TRBJ2-5; 8 bases fit TRBD1. The CDR3 spans 15 residues. V was pared by 5 bases and J by 1 base, with 6 bases of the junction left unmatched. CDR3 loop: CASSPLQGVQETQYF. CDR3 in DNA: TGTGCCAGCAGTCCACTACAGGGGGTCCAAGAGACCCAGTACTTC.